The 7 T cell receptor beta chains given below trace back to one sample, sequenced in a study of blood T cell repertoires in COVID-19. The table came from immunoSEQ multiplex PCR; TCRdb's copy has only in-frame clones and leaves some out. Of about 190,000 clones detected, roughly 89% appear once; the ten largest clones hold 0.6% to 0.8%. Input material: peripheral blood. The source is a man aged 50-59 years with acute or convalescent COVID-19.

The chain employs TRBV29-1 and TRBJ1-1, with 7 bases identical to TRBD1. The germline V gene encodes CDR1 SQVTM and CDR2 ANQGSEA. This CDR3 is 13 amino acids long. V shed 3 bases and J 2 bases; nucleotides not matched to a gene: 3. CDR3 in DNA: TGCAGCGTTGAGGGACAGACCAACACTGAAGCTTTCTTT. Translation gives CSVEGQTNTEAFF.

V gene TRBV2 combines with J gene TRBJ1-5; D is possibly TRBD1 (5 bases). The V gene lost 6 bases and the J gene lost 6 bases, with 18 bases spanning the gap. Germline lookup yields CDR1 SNHLY and CDR2 FYNNEI. This CDR3 is built from 15 residues. CDR3 DNA: TGTGCCAGCAGCACCGATACAGGACGCAGTCAGCCCCAGCATTTT. Translating gives CASSTDTGRSQPQHF.

The chain is built from TRBV7-6 and TRBJ1-3, with TRBD1 matching over 11 bases. Trimming removed 1 base from V and 2 bases from J; junction bases left unmatched: 4. The CDR3 is made up of 17 amino acids. Germline loops: CDR1 SGHVS, CDR2 FNYEAQ. CDR3 protein: CASSLDSDRGPGNTIYF. CDR3 coding DNA: TGTGCCAGCAGCTTAGATTCGGACAGGGGGCCTGGAAACACCATATATTTT. Full variable domain (remainder filled in from reference TRBV7-6 and TRBJ1-3): GAGVSQSPRYKVTKRGQDVALRCDPISGHVSLYWYRQALGQGPEFLTYFNYEAQQDKSGLPNDRFSAERPEGSISTLTIQRTEQRDSAMYRCASSLDSDRGPGNTIYFGEGSWLTVV.

J is TRBJ1-2 and V is TRBV28, with D maybe TRBD1 (6 bases). The CDR3 sequence is 15 residues long. V lost 6 bases to trimming and J lost 4 bases, with 18 bases between them. Germline CDR1 is MDHEN and CDR2 is SYDVKM. The CDR3 sequence is CASSLPDRPGYGYTF. The CDR3 nucleotides read TGTGCCAGCAGCCTTCCGGACAGACCCGGCTATGGCTACACCTTC.

The chain couples TRBV18 to TRBJ2-3, with 7 bases aligning to TRBD1. V shed 4 bases and J 3 bases; nucleotides not matched to a gene: 13. Germline V lookup: CDR1 KGHSH, CDR2 LQKENI. The CDR3 loop spans 17 amino acids. CDR3 region: CASSLSLTGMMTDTQYF. In DNA form, the CDR3 reads TGTGCCAGCTCACTCTCCTTGACAGGGATGATGACAGATACGCAGTATTTT.

This chain connects TRBV6-2 or TRBV6-3 to TRBJ1-2; D possibly corresponds to TRBD1 (6 bases). The V gene's germline CDR1 is MNHEY and CDR2 SVGEGT. The CDR3 totals 14 residues. Trimming stripped 6 bases from V and 4 bases from J, with 15 bases between. For the CDR3, the DNA is TGTGCCAGCAGCGGTGACAGGATGGGCTATGGCTACACCTTC. This encodes CASSGDRMGYGYTF.

The CDR3 nucleotides are TGTGCCAGCAGCCCCGTCGGGGTCGAGCAGTACGTC. Translation: CASSPVGVEQYV. The chain uses TRBV6-5 and TRBJ2-7; weak D call: TRBD2 (5 bases). The germline V and J ends were trimmed by 6 bases and 6 bases, with 12 bases remaining between them. CDR1 is MNHEY, CDR2 SVGAGI, per germline. This CDR3 spans 12 amino acids.